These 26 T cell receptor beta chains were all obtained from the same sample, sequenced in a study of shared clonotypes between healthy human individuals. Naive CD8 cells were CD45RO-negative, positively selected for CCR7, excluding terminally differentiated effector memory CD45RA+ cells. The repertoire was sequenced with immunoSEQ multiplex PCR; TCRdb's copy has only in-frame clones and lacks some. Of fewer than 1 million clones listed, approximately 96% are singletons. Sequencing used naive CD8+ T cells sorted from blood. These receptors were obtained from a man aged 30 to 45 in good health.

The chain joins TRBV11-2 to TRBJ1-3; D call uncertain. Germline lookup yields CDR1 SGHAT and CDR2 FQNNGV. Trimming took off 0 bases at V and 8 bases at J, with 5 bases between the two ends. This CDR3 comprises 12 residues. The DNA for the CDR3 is TGTGCCAGCAGCTTAGATGGGTACACCATATATTTT. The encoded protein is CASSLDGYTIYF.

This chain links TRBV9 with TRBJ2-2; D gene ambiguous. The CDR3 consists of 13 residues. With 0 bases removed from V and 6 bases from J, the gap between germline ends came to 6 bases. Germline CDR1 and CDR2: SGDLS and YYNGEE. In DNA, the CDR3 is TGTGCCAGCAGCGTAGGTATCCCCGGGGAGCTGTTTTTT. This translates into CASSVGIPGELFF.

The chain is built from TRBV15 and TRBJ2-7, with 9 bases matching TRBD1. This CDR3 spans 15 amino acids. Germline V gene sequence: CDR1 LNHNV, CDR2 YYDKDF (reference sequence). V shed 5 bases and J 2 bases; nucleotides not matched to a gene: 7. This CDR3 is CATSATRDRAYEQYF. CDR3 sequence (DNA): TGTGCCACCAGCGCAACCCGGGACAGGGCCTACGAGCAGTACTTC.

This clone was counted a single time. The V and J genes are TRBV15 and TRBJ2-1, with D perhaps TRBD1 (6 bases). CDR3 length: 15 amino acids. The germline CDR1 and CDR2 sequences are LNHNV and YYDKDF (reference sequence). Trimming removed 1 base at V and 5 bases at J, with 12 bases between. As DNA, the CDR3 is TGTGCCACCAGCAGAGTCAGACAGGAACACAATGAGCAGTTCTTC. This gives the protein CATSRVRQEHNEQFF.

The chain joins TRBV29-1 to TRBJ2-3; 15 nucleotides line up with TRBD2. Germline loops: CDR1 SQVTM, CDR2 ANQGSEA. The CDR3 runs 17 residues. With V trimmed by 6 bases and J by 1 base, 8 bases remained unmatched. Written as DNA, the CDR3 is TGCAGCGTCGTGGGACTAGCGGGAGGACCCCGCACAGATACGCAGTATTTT. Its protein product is CSVVGLAGGPRTDTQYF.

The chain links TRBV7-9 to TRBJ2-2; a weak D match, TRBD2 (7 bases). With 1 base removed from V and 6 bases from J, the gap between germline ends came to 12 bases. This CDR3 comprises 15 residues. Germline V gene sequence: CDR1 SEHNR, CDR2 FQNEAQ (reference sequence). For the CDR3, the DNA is TGTGCCAGCAGCTTAGTCGGGGGGCGCGCCGGGGAGCTGTTTTTT. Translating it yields CASSLVGGRAGELFF.

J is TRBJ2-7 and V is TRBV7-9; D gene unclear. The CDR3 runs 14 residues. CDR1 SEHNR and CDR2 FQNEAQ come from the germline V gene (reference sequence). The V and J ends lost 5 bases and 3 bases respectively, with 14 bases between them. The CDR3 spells CASSPITPFYEQYF. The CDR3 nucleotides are TGTGCCAGCAGCCCTATTACACCGTTCTACGAGCAGTACTTC.

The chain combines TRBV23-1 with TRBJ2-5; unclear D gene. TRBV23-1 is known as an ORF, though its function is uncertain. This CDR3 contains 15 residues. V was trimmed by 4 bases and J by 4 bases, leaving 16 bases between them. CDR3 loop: CASSRVATLGETQYF. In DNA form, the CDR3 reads TGCGCCAGCAGTCGGGTCGCCACCCTAGGAGAGACCCAGTACTTC.

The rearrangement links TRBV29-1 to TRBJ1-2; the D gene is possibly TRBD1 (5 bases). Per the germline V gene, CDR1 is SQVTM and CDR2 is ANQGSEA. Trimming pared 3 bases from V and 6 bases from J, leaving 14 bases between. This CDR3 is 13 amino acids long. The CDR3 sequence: CSVEPGGSDGYTF. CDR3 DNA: TGCAGCGTTGAGCCGGGGGGGTCGGATGGCTACACCTTC.

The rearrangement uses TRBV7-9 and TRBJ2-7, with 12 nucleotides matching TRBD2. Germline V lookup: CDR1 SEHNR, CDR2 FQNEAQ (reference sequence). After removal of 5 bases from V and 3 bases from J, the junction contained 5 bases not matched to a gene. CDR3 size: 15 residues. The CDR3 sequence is CASSHGLAGSYEQYF. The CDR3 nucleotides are TGTGCCAGCAGCCATGGACTAGCGGGAAGCTACGAGCAGTACTTC.

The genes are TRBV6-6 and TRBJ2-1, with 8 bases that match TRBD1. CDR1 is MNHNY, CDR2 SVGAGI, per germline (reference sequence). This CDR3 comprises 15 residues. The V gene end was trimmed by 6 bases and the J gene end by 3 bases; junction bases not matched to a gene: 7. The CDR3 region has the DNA TGTGCCAGCAGCAACAGGGGGATTTACTACAATGAGCAGTTCTTC. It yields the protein CASSNRGIYYNEQFF.

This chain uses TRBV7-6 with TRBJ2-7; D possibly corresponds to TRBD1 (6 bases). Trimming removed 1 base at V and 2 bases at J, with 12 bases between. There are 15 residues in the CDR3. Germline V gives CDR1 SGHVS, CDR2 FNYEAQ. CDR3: CASSLESRGTYEQYF. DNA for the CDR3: TGTGCCAGCAGCTTAGAGTCCAGGGGTACCTACGAGCAGTACTTC.

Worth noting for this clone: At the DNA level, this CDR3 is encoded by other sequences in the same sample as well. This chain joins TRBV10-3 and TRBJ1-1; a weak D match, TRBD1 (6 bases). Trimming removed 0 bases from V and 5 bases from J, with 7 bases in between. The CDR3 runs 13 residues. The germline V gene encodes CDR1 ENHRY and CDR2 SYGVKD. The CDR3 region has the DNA TGTGCCATCAGTGAGTCAGGGGGTACTGAAGCTTTCTTT. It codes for CAISESGGTEAFF.

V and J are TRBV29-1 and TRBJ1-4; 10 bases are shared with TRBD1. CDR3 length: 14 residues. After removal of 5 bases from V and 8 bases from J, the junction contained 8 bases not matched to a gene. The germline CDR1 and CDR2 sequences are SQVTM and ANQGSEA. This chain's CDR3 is CSVSGTGESEKLFF. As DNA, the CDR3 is TGCAGCGTTTCGGGGACAGGGGAATCGGAAAAACTGTTTTTT.

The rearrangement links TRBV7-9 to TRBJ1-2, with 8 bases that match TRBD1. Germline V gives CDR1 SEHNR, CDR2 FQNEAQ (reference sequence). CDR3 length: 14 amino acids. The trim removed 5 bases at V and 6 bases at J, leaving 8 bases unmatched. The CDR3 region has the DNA TGTGCCAGCAGCCACAGGGGGTTTGAGGATGGCTACACCTTC. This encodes CASSHRGFEDGYTF.

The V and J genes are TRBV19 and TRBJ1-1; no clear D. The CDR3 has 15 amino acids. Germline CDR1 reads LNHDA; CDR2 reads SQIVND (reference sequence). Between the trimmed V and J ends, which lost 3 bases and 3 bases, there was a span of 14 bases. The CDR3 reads CASSIGSGGDTEAFF. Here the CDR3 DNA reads TGTGCCAGTAGTATTGGGAGCGGCGGGGACACTGAAGCTTTCTTT.

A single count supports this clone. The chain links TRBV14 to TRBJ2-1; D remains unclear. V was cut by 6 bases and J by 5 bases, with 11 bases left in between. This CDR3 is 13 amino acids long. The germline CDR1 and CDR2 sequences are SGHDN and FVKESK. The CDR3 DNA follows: TGTGCCAGCAGGTACGGGCCGGACAATGAGCAGTTCTTC. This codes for CASRYGPDNEQFF.

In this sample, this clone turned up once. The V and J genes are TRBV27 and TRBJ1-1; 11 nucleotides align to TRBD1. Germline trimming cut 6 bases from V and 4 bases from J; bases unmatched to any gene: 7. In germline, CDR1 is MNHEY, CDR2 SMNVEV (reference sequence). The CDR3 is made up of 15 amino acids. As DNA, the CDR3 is TGTGCCAGCAGCGGGACAGGGGGTCGTGGCACTGAAGCTTTCTTT. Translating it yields CASSGTGGRGTEAFF.

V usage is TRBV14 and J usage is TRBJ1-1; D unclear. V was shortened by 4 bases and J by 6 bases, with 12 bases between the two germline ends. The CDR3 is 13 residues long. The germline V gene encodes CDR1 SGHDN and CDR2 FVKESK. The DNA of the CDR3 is TGTGCCAGCAGCCCCCGGAGCGACTCTGAAGCTTTCTTT. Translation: CASSPRSDSEAFF.

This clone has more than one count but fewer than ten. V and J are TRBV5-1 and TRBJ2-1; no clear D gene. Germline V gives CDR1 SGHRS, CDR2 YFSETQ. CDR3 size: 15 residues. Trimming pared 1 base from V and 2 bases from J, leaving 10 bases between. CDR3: CASSLSQPTYNEQFF. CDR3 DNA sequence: TGCGCCAGCAGCTTGTCTCAGCCTACCTACAATGAGCAGTTCTTC.

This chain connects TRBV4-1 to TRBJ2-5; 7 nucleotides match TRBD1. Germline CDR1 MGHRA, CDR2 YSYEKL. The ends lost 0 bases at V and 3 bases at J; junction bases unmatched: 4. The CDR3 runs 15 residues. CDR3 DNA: TGCGCCAGCAGCCAAGAATTAGGGACAGAAGAGACCCAGTACTTC. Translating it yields CASSQELGTEETQYF.

The CDR3 protein is CAIRDGGGTDTQYF. DNA of the CDR3: TGTGCCATCAGAGACGGAGGGGGCACAGATACGCAGTATTTT. The chain employs TRBV10-3 and TRBJ2-3, with a possible D match to TRBD2 (6 bases). The length of the CDR3 is 14 residues. Per the germline V gene, CDR1 is ENHRY and CDR2 is SYGVKD. Trimming removed 6 bases from V and 1 base from J, with 11 bases in between.

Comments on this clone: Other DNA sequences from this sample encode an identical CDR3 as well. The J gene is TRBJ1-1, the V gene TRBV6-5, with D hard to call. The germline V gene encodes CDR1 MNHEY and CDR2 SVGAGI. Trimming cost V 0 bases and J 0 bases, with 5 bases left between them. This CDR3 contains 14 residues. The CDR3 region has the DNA TGTGCCAGCAGTTACTCCGCGGTGAACACTGAAGCTTTCTTT. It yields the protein CASSYSAVNTEAFF.

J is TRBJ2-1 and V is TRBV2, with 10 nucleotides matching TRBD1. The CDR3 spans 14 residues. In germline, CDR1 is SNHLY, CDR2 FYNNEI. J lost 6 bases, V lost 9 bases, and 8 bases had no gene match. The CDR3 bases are TGTGCCAGGGGGGGACAGGGGCCCCTCAATGAGCAGTTCTTC. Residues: CARGGQGPLNEQFF.

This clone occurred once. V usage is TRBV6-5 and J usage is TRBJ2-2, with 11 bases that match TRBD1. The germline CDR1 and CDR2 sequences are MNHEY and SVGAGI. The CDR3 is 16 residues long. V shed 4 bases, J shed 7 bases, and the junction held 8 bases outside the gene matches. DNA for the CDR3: TGTGCCAGCAGTTTATCCGGGACAGGGGGTCACGGGGAGCTGTTTTTT. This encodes CASSLSGTGGHGELFF.

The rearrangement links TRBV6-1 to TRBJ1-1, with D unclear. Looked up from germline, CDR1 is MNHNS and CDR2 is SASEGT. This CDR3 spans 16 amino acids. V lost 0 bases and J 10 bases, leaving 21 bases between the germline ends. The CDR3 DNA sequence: TGTGCCAGCAGTGAAGCAACGAGGCCCTCGGACGAATCAGCTTTCTTT. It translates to CASSEATRPSDESAFF.